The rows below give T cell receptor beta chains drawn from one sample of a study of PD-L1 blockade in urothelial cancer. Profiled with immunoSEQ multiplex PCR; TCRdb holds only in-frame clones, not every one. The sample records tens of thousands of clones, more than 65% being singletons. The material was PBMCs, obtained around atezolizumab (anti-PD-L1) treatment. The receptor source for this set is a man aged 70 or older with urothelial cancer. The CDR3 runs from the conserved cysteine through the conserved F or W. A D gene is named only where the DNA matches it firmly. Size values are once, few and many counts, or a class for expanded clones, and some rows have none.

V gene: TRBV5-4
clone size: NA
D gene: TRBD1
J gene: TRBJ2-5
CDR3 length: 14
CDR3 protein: CASSPPGGEETQYF
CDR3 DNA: TGTGCCAGCAGCCCCCCAGGGGGCGAGGAGACCCAGTACTTC

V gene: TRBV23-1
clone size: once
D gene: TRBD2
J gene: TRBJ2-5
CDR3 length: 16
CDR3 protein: CASSHLRTSGKETQYF
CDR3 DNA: TGCGCCAGCAGTCACCTCCGGACTAGCGGAAAAGAGACCCAGTACTTC

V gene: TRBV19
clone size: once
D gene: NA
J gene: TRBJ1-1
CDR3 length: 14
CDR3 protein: CASSQGPSNTEAFF
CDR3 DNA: TGTGCCAGTAGCCAGGGGCCCTCAAACACTGAAGCTTTCTTT

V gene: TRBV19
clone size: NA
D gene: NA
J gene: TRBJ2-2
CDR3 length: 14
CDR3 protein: CASSRNSNTGELFF
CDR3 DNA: TGTGCCAGTAGTAGAAACTCGAACACCGGGGAGCTGTTTTTT

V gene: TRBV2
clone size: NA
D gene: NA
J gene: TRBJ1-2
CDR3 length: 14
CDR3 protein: CASIQAHADYGYTF
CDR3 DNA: TGTGCCAGCATCCAAGCCCATGCCGACTATGGCTACACCTTC

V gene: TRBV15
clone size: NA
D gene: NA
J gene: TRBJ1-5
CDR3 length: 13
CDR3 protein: CATSRGPDQPQHF
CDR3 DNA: TGTGCCACCAGCAGGGGGCCCGATCAGCCCCAGCATTTT

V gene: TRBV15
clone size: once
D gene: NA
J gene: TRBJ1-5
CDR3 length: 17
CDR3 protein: CATSRDFGGFGNQPQHF
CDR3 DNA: TGTGCCACCAGCAGAGATTTCGGGGGGTTCGGCAATCAGCCCCAGCATTTT

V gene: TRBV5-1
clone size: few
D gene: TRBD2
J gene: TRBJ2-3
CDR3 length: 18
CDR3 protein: CASSKGSGSDLSTDTQYF
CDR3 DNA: TGCGCCAGCAGCAAGGGTAGCGGGAGTGATCTGAGCACAGATACGCAGTATTTT

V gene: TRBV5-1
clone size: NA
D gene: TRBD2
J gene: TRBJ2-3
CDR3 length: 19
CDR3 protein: CASSYGTSGRGGRTDTQYF
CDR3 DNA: TGCGCCAGCAGCTACGGGACTAGCGGGAGAGGTGGGCGCACAGATACGCAGTATTTT

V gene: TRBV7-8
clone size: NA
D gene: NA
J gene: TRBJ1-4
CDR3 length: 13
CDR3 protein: CASSFGAAEKLFF
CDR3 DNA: TGTGCCAGCAGCTTTGGGGCGGCTGAAAAACTGTTTTTT

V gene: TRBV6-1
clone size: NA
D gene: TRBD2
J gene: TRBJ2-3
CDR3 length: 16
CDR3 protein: CASSAFLAGYTDTQYF
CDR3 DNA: TGTGCCAGCAGTGCATTTCTAGCGGGTTACACAGATACGCAGTATTTT

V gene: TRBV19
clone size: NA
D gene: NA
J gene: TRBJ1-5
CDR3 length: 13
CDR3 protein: CASRQGGAGPQHF
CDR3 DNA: TGTGCCAGTAGGCAGGGAGGGGCTGGGCCCCAGCATTTT

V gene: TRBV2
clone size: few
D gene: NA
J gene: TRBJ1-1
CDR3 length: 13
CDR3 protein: CASGGRRGAEAFF
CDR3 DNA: TGTGCCAGCGGAGGTCGGCGGGGGGCTGAAGCTTTCTTT

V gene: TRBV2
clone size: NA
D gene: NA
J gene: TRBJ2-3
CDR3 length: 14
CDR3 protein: CASSWLERTDTQYF
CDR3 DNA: TGTGCCAGCAGTTGGTTGGAGAGGACAGATACGCAGTATTTT